These 10 T cell receptor beta chains originate from one sample sequenced in a study of blood T cell repertoires in COVID-19. This table comes from immunoSEQ multiplex PCR, and its TCRdb copy is limited to in-frame clones, with some not included. Among 250,000 or so clones listed, 70% to 90% were seen once. Sequencing was done on a sample of PBMCs or T cells enriched from blood (not recorded which). These receptors originate from a man between 45 and 60 years old who had been exposed to COVID-19.

V gene TRBV11-2 combines with J gene TRBJ2-3; unclear D gene. With 1 base removed from V and 0 bases from J, the gap between germline ends came to 5 bases. Germline values: CDR1 SGHAT, CDR2 FQNNGV. The CDR3 runs to 14 residues. The CDR3 coding sequence is TGTGCCAGCAGCTTAGCGGGTAGCACAGATACGCAGTATTTT. Translated, it gives CASSLAGSTDTQYF.

V gene TRBV11-3 combines with J gene TRBJ2-7; 8 bases agree with TRBD2. The CDR3 runs to 15 residues. Trimming removed 1 base from V and 4 bases from J; junction bases left unmatched: 6. The V gene's germline CDR1 is SGHNT and CDR2 YENEEA. The CDR3: CASSLASSGTYEQYV. In DNA form, the CDR3 reads TGTGCCAGCAGCTTAGCTAGTAGCGGGACTTACGAGCAGTACGTC.

This chain links TRBV6-5 with TRBJ2-1; 9 bases are shared with TRBD2. The CDR3 contains 15 residues. Trimming removed 7 bases from V and 6 bases from J; junction bases left unmatched: 10. Germline CDR1 reads MNHEY; CDR2 reads SVGAGI. CDR3 bases: TGTGCCAGCATTTTCCGACTAGCGGCCCTCAATGAGCAGTTCTTC. Protein sequence: CASIFRLAALNEQFF.

V and J are TRBV9 and TRBJ2-1; 10 bases align to TRBD2. CDR3 size: 19 residues. Per the germline V gene, CDR1 is SGDLS and CDR2 is YYNGEE. With V trimmed by 0 bases and J by 5 bases, 14 bases remained unmatched. CDR3 DNA: TGTGCCAGCAGCGTAGTGGCCAGCGGGAGGGCCCTAATGCACAATGAGCAGTTCTTC. Protein product: CASSVVASGRALMHNEQFF. Using reference TRBV9 and TRBJ2-1 for the parts outside the CDR3, the full variable domain is DSGVTQTPKHLITATGQRVTLRCSPRSGDLSVYWYQQSLDQGLQFLIQYYNGEERAKGNILERFSAQQFPDLHSELNLSSLELGDSALYFCASSVVASGRALMHNEQFFGPGTRLTVL.

The CDR3 nucleotides read TGCGCCAGCAGCCGGGACACCCCTGGACGGATGCTACTAAGCAATCAGCCCCAGCATTTT. This sequence encodes CASSRDTPGRMLLSNQPQHF. The V gene is TRBV4-1, the J gene TRBJ1-5; weak D call: TRBD1 (6 bases). Germline V gene data show CDR1 as MGHRA and CDR2 as YSYEKL. This CDR3 comprises 20 residues. Trimming cost V 4 bases and J 1 base, with 26 bases left between them.

The V call is TRBV18, the J call TRBJ2-2; possibly TRBD2 for D (6 bases). Trimming pared 6 bases from V and 5 bases from J, leaving 19 bases between. Looked up from germline, CDR1 is KGHSH and CDR2 is LQKENI. CDR3 size: 16 residues. CDR3 nucleotides: TGTGCCAGCTCTAATATCGTGGCGGGGCAAACCGGGGAGCTGTTTTTT. Encoded protein: CASSNIVAGQTGELFF.

V is TRBV18 and J is TRBJ1-5; D is perhaps TRBD1 (6 bases). The V gene's germline CDR1 is KGHSH and CDR2 LQKENI. V was cut by 5 bases and J by 3 bases, with 11 bases left in between. The CDR3 spans 14 residues. The CDR3 DNA sequence: TGTGCCAGCTCATTCTACAGGGACAATCAGCCCCAGCATTTT. Residues: CASSFYRDNQPQHF.

The chain couples TRBV5-1 to TRBJ1-2; 9 positions match TRBD1. The CDR3 loop spans 14 amino acids. The trim removed 1 base at V and 10 bases at J, leaving 8 bases unmatched. The germline V gene has CDR1 SGHRS and CDR2 YFSETQ. This chain's CDR3 is CASSLYSRQGDYTF. Here the CDR3 DNA reads TGCGCCAGCAGCTTGTATAGTCGACAGGGGGACTACACCTTC.

The genes are TRBV10-2 and TRBJ1-2, with TRBD1 identical over 8 bases. The CDR3 runs to 13 residues. J lost 5 bases, V lost 8 bases, and 7 bases had no gene match. Germline values: CDR1 WSHSY, CDR2 SAAADI. The chain's CDR3 is CASRTGLGYGYTF. CDR3 nucleotides: TGCGCCAGCCGGACAGGGCTTGGTTATGGCTACACCTTC.

This chain's CDR3 is CASSVADSSAFF. Written as DNA, the CDR3 is TGTGCCAGCAGCGTAGCGGACTCCTCAGCTTTCTTT. The chain is built from TRBV9 and TRBJ1-1; D gene unclear. The CDR3 has 12 amino acids. The germline V and J ends were trimmed by 0 bases and 10 bases, with 10 bases remaining between them. The germline CDR1 and CDR2 sequences are SGDLS and YYNGEE.